This TCR beta chain was obtained from a study of early T cells in non-severe SARS-CoV-2 infection. Overall study context: Chains stayed unpaired after sequencing of bulk RNA from unsorted whole blood.

TCRdb re-called the 5' RACE reads through MiXCR, storing one row per CDR3 protein. The repertoire holds fewer than 110,000 distinct CDR3 sequences, with more than 9.5% as singletons. Input material: whole blood. The receptor comes from an adult who was a healthcare worker with PCR-confirmed SARS-CoV-2 infection or an uninfected control (not recorded which).

Written as DNA, the CDR3 is TGCGCCAGCAGCCAAGATCGGGCGGGAATGCGGGGGAATGAGCAGTTCTTC. Protein: CASSQDRAGMRGNEQFF. The chain employs TRBV4-3 and TRBJ2-1, with 7 positions matching TRBD2. Germline V gene lookup returns CDR1 LGHNA and CDR2 YSLEER. With 0 bases clipped from V and 7 bases from J, the junction kept 12 bases outside the gene matches. There are 17 residues in the CDR3.